This is a list of T cell receptor beta chains from one sample in a study of control samples from healthy donors and cancer patients. Sequenced by immunoSEQ multiplex PCR; TCRdb stores in-frame clones only, minus some. Of around 130,000 clones in the sample, about 87% were seen once. Sequencing was done on a sample of blood. The receptors come from a young man in good health. Each CDR3 is given with its conserved first and last residue. Fields, in order: J gene, clone size, V gene, CDR3 length, D gene, CDR3 protein, CDR3 DNA. The D gene is left open where the match is weak. A row's size may be missing; if present it is once, few, many or a size class.

>TRBJ2-3|-|TRBV5-1|15|TRBD2
CASSAGTSGGDTQYF
TGCGCCAGCAGCGCCGGGACTAGCGGGGGAGATACGCAGTATTTT
>TRBJ2-1|-|TRBV10-3|13|-
CAISDQEEREQFF
TGTGCCATCAGTGACCAGGAGGAGAGGGAGCAGTTCTTC
>TRBJ2-7|-|TRBV11-2|17|TRBD2
CASSFQGGRSSSYEQYF
TGTGCCAGCAGCTTCCAGGGAGGGCGGTCTAGCTCCTACGAGCAGTACTTC
>TRBJ1-3|-|TRBV6-1|15|-
CASSELGSSGNTIYF
TGTGCCAGCAGTGAATTGGGCAGCTCTGGAAACACCATATATTTT
>TRBJ1-5|-|TRBV30|13|-
CAWSGGLGQPQHF
TGTGCCTGGAGTGGGGGCCTTGGACAGCCCCAGCATTTT
>TRBJ1-3|once|TRBV2|15|TRBD1
CASSGSGQGAWSIYF
TGTGCCAGCAGTGGATCGGGACAGGGGGCTTGGTCCATATATTTT
>TRBJ2-2|-|TRBV4-2|15|TRBD1
CASSPGTGTTGELFF
TGTGCCAGCAGCCCAGGGACAGGGACGACCGGGGAGCTGTTTTTT
>TRBJ1-1|-|TRBV4-2|17|-
CASSQELGARGNTEAFF
TGTGCCAGCAGCCAAGAGTTAGGGGCCCGGGGGAACACTGAAGCTTTCTTT
>TRBJ1-5|-|TRBV11-2|13|-
CASSLYSNQPQHF
TGTGCCAGCAGCTTGTATAGCAATCAGCCCCAGCATTTT
>TRBJ2-7|few|TRBV5-8|16|-
CASSLGPQVYSYEQYF
TGTGCCAGCAGCTTGGGGCCACAGGTGTACTCCTACGAGCAGTACTTC
>TRBJ2-1|-|TRBV11-3|14|-
CASSLEGPPDEQFF
TGTGCCAGCAGCTTAGAGGGGCCGCCGGATGAGCAGTTCTTC
>TRBJ1-1|-|TRBV2|16|TRBD1
CASSKRTGGTNTEAFF
TGTGCCAGCAGCAAGAGGACAGGGGGCACGAACACTGAAGCTTTCTTT
>TRBJ1-2|-|TRBV19|15|-
CASSIAAEVSYGYTF
TGTGCCAGTAGTATAGCGGCGGAAGTAAGCTATGGCTACACCTTC
>TRBJ1-2|once|TRBV29-1|12|-
CSVGRGADGYTF
TGCAGCGTTGGTAGGGGCGCTGATGGCTACACCTTC
>TRBJ1-3|once|TRBV5-4|16|-
CASSATGPYSGNTIYF
TGTGCCAGCAGCGCAACGGGACCGTACTCTGGAAACACCATATATTTT
>TRBJ2-5|-|TRBV5-1|17|TRBD2
CASSLVASSGGQETQYF
TGCGCCAGCAGCTTGGTTGCGTCTAGCGGGGGACAGGAGACCCAGTACTTC
>TRBJ1-5|-|TRBV10-2|14|TRBD1
CASTGQGASQPQHF
TGCGCCAGCACTGGACAGGGGGCCTCTCAGCCCCAGCATTTT
>TRBJ1-2|-|TRBV29-1|17|-
CSVEGDYGTAGSYGYTF
TGCAGCGTTGAAGGCGATTACGGGACGGCCGGGTCCTATGGCTACACCTTC
>TRBJ1-1|-|TRBV10-3|14|-
CAITATEPNTEAFF
TGTGCCATCACCGCGACGGAGCCGAACACTGAAGCTTTCTTT
>TRBJ2-4|-|TRBV5-8|16|TRBD2
CASSYSGGLAKNIQYF
TGTGCCAGCAGTTATAGCGGGGGGTTAGCCAAAAACATTCAGTACTTC
>TRBJ2-3|-|TRBV7-2|13|TRBD1
CASRRGQEDTQYF
TGTGCCAGCAGGCGGGGACAGGAAGATACGCAGTATTTT
>TRBJ2-2|once|TRBV27|14|-
CATQGGGYTGELFF
TGTGCCACCCAGGGGGGGGGCTACACCGGGGAGCTGTTTTTT
>TRBJ1-5|-|TRBV2|14|-
CASSEVAQRQPQHF
TGTGCCAGCAGTGAAGTGGCCCAACGTCAGCCCCAGCATTTT
>TRBJ2-3|few|TRBV5-1|18|TRBD2
CASSLGFLAGTVVDTQYF
TGCGCCAGCAGCTTGGGTTTCCTAGCGGGGACCGTTGTCGATACGCAGTATTTT
>TRBJ1-2|-|TRBV6-5|11|-
CASGRKQGYTF
TGTGCCAGCGGGAGGAAGCAGGGCTACACCTTC
>TRBJ1-6|few|TRBV11-2|15|TRBD1
CASSEGTGGGSPLHF
TGTGCCAGCAGCGAAGGGACAGGGGGCGGCTCACCCCTCCACTTT
>TRBJ1-1|-|TRBV10-3|12|TRBD1
CATRDRNTEAFF
TGTGCCACCCGGGACAGGAACACTGAAGCTTTCTTT
>TRBJ1-5|-|TRBV12-5|13|-
CASGLTGSRPQHF
TGTGCTAGTGGTTTGACAGGGTCGAGGCCCCAGCATTTT
>TRBJ2-7|-|TRBV10-1|14|-
CASSPGQKTYEQYF
TGCGCCAGCAGTCCCGGACAGAAGACCTACGAGCAGTACTTC
>TRBJ1-6|-|TRBV14|16|-
CASSQRTDRYNSPLHF
TGTGCCAGCAGCCAGCGGACAGATAGATATAATTCACCCCTCCACTTT
>TRBJ1-1|few|TRBV12-3/TRBV12-4|13|-
CASSFSENTEAFF
TGTGCCAGCAGTTTTTCGGAGAACACTGAAGCTTTCTTT
>TRBJ1-1|-|TRBV7-8|14|-
CASSSLFGDTEAFF
TGTGCCAGCAGCTCCCTTTTCGGAGACACTGAAGCTTTCTTT
>TRBJ1-3|few|TRBV29-1|12|-
CSVGREGSTIYF
TGCAGCGTTGGAAGGGAGGGGAGCACCATATATTTT
>TRBJ1-6|-|TRBV6-1|17|-
CASSEGVFFSYNSPLHF
TGTGCCAGCAGTGAGGGGGTATTTTTCTCCTATAATTCACCCCTCCACTTT
>TRBJ1-1|-|TRBV7-3|15|-
CASSLFPGVGTEAFF
TGTGCCAGCAGCCTATTCCCAGGGGTTGGCACTGAAGCTTTCTTT
>TRBJ1-1|-|TRBV3-1/TRBV3-2|18|-
CASSQDKEWKTFNTEAFF
TGTGCCAGCAGCCAAGATAAGGAGTGGAAGACCTTCAACACTGAAGCTTTCTTT